This T cell receptor beta chain emerged from a study of cytomegalovirus exposure and HLA in healthy donors. The germline V gene has CDR1 SGHTA and CDR2 FQGNSA. The V end lost 4 bases, the J end lost 3 bases, and 15 bases lay between the germline ends. The length of the CDR3 is 15 residues. The PCR ran on 60 Vbeta and 13 Jbeta primers. Clones were read by immunoSEQ multiplex PCR, and TCRdb kept only the in-frame ones, dropping some. In the table there are under 150,000 clones, roughly 77% of which are singletons. The TCR originated in a woman between 40 and 55 years old in good health and CMV-seropositive. V is TRBV7-2 and J is TRBJ2-5; tentative D call: TRBD2 (6 bases). The sample taken for sequencing was PBMCs. CDR3 in amino acids: CASSSLGASEETQYF. CDR3 sequence (DNA): TGTGCCAGCAGCTCCCTCGGGGCTAGCGAAGAGACCCAGTACTTC. Looking up the rest from reference TRBV7-2 and TRBJ2-5 gives the full variable domain: GAGVSQSPSNKVTEKGKDVELRCDPISGHTALYWYRQSLGQGLEFLIYFQGNSAPDKSGLPSDRFSAERTGGSVSTLTIQRTQQEDSAVYLCASSSLGASEETQYFGPGTRLLVL.